The rows below give T cell receptor beta chains drawn from one sample of a study of Graves' ophthalmopathy and Graves' hyperthyroidism. TCRdb reanalysed the multiplex PCR reads using MiXCR and keeps one entry per CDR3 protein. The table lists about 740,000 distinct CDR3 sequences, roughly 40% of them singletons. The sample consisted of peripheral blood. Every receptor here comes from an adult man with Graves' ophthalmopathy. CDR3s include the opening cysteine and the closing phenylalanine or tryptophan. D genes are given only for firm matches. Size tells how often a clone was seen (once, few, many) or the class of an expanded clone, and some rows leave it out.

d_gene,v_gene,j_gene,abundance,CDR3aa,CDR3nt
NA,TRBV10-3,TRBJ2-5,few,CAISEPDSLAQYF,TGTGCCATCAGTGAGCCGGACAGCCTAGCCCAGTACTTC
NA,TRBV20-1,TRBJ1-1,few,CSAIRSPPMGTEAFF,TGCAGTGCCATTAGGTCACCCCCCATGGGCACTGAAGCTTTCTTT
NA,TRBV10-3,TRBJ1-5,many,CAISDDKTNQPQHF,TGTGCCATCAGTGACGACAAGACCAATCAGCCCCAGCATTTT
NA,TRBV29-1,TRBJ2-7,many,CSVWDTTYEQYF,TGCAGCGTTTGGGACACCACCTACGAGCAGTACTTC
NA,TRBV25-1,TRBJ2-6,few,CASSDSAGGANVLTF,TGTGCCAGCAGTGATAGTGCCGGGGGGGCCAACGTCCTGACTTTC
TRBD1,TRBV25-1,TRBJ1-2,many,CASSEYLPGQGADGYTF,TGTGCCAGCAGTGAATATTTACCGGGACAGGGGGCTGATGGCTACACCTTC
TRBD1,TRBV5-1,TRBJ2-7,NA,CASQAGQGDYEQYF,TGCGCCAGTCAAGCGGGACAGGGCGACTACGAGCAGTACTTC
NA,TRBV7-9,TRBJ1-1,many,CASSRDSTNTEAFF,TGTGCCAGCAGCCGAGACAGCACCAACACTGAAGCTTTCTTT
NA,TRBV12-3/TRBV12-4,TRBJ1-6,many,CASSLDGDSPLHF,TGTGCCAGCAGTTTGGACGGGGACTCACCCCTCCACTTT
NA,TRBV7-3,TRBJ1-1,NA,CASSLYANTEAFF,TGTGCCAGCAGTTTATACGCGAACACTGAAGCTTTCTTT
NA,TRBV11-2,TRBJ1-1,few,CASSSMIREAEAFF,TGTGCCAGCAGTTCGATGATCAGGGAGGCTGAAGCTTTCTTT
TRBD1,TRBV24-1,TRBJ1-5,once,CATSAGQGAGQPQHF,TGTGCCACCAGTGCGGGACAGGGGGCGGGTCAGCCCCAGCATTTT
NA,TRBV25-1,TRBJ2-6,NA,CASSDAGYGANVLTF,TGTGCCAGCAGTGACGCGGGCTACGGGGCCAACGTCCTGACTTTC
NA,TRBV10-3,TRBJ1-6,NA,CASNRDNYNSPLHF,TGTGCCAGTAACCGGGACAACTATAATTCACCCCTCCACTTT
TRBD1,TRBV19,TRBJ1-2,few,CASSIGQGLNYGYTF,TGTGCCAGTAGTATCGGACAGGGCCTTAACTATGGCTACACCTTC
TRBD2,TRBV29-1,TRBJ2-7,many,CSVAAGLAVPEQYF,TGCAGCGTCGCCGCCGGACTAGCGGTCCCCGAGCAGTACTTC
TRBD1,TRBV20-1,TRBJ1-4,few,CSASRDRGYEKLFF,TGCAGTGCCAGTCGGGACAGGGGGTATGAAAAACTGTTTTTT
NA,TRBV12-5,TRBJ2-6,NA,CASGTTEGSGANVLTF,TGTGCTAGTGGTACAACGGAGGGCTCTGGGGCCAACGTCCTGACTTTC
NA,TRBV25-1,TRBJ2-2,NA,CASSQEGRANTGELFF,TGCGCCAGCAGCCAAGAGGGCAGAGCGAACACCGGGGAGCTGTTTTTT
NA,TRBV2,TRBJ2-7,NA,CASSLAPLSYEQYF,TGTGCCAGCAGTTTAGCTCCCCTCTCCTACGAGCAGTACTTC
NA,TRBV2,TRBJ1-4,NA,CASSPFRATNEKLFF,TGTGCCAGCAGCCCTTTTAGGGCAACTAATGAAAAACTGTTTTTT
TRBD1,TRBV29-1,TRBJ2-5,NA,CSVGGQGLETQYF,TGCAGCGTTGGCGGACAGGGGTTAGAGACCCAGTACTTC
TRBD1,TRBV2,TRBJ2-5,once,CASSRPTGGRETQYF,TGTGCCAGCAGCCGACCGACAGGGGGCAGGGAGACCCAGTACTTC
NA,TRBV4-1,TRBJ1-6,once,CASSQRDSQNSPLHF,TGCGCCAGCAGCCAAAGGGACTCCCAAAATTCACCCCTCCACTTT
NA,TRBV9,TRBJ1-1,many,CASSTRGGPNTEAFF,TGTGCCAGCAGCACCCGGGGGGGCCCGAACACTGAAGCTTTCTTT
NA,TRBV7-3,TRBJ2-5,many,CASSLTRAGRKETQYF,TGTGCCAGCAGCTTAACTAGGGCGGGGCGAAAAGAGACCCAGTACTTC
NA,TRBV6-1,TRBJ1-1,few,CASRRQFGAEAFF,TGTGCCAGCAGAAGACAGTTTGGGGCTGAAGCTTTCTTT
TRBD1,TRBV5-8,TRBJ1-2,many,CASTQDRGAYGYTF,TGTGCCAGCACCCAGGACAGGGGAGCCTATGGCTACACCTTC
NA,TRBV7-2,TRBJ2-2,NA,CASSSTVGSNTGELFF,TGTGCCAGCAGCTCGACGGTCGGCAGTAACACCGGGGAGCTGTTTTTT
TRBD1,TRBV19,TRBJ1-2,many,CASSVGQSPYGYTF,TGTGCCAGTAGTGTGGGACAGTCCCCCTATGGCTACACCTTC
TRBD1,TRBV20-1,TRBJ1-4,many,CSARTGGYEKLFF,TGCAGTGCTAGGACAGGGGGCTATGAAAAACTGTTTTTT
NA,TRBV15,TRBJ1-2,NA,CATSSPDSGYGYTF,TGTGCCACCAGCAGCCCTGACTCTGGCTATGGCTACACCTTC
NA,TRBV6-5,TRBJ2-5,NA,CASSSAPETQYF,TGTGCCAGCAGTTCCGCCCCAGAGACCCAGTACTTC
TRBD2,TRBV5-1,TRBJ2-7,NA,CASSWGLAGANEQYF,TGCGCCAGCAGCTGGGGACTAGCGGGAGCTAACGAGCAGTACTTC
NA,TRBV9,TRBJ1-6,NA,CASSPLAFENSPLHF,TGTGCCAGCAGTCCCTTGGCTTTCGAAAATTCACCCCTCCACTTT
NA,TRBV25-1,TRBJ2-2,NA,CASSLAVESTGELFF,TGTGCCAGCAGTTTAGCGGTTGAGAGCACCGGGGAGCTGTTTTTT
NA,TRBV29-1,TRBJ1-2,NA,CSAWRRSYGYTF,TGCAGCGCCTGGAGACGCAGCTATGGCTACACCTTC
TRBD1,TRBV7-9,TRBJ2-5,many,CASSLGQGRGETQYF,TGTGCCAGTAGCCTCGGACAGGGGCGCGGGGAGACCCAGTACTTC
TRBD1,TRBV7-9,TRBJ2-7,few,CASRRWTGGGYEQYF,TGTGCCAGCCGCCGATGGACAGGGGGCGGTTACGAGCAGTACTTC
TRBD1,TRBV7-6,TRBJ1-5,NA,CASNGDPGTGDQPQHF,TGTGCCAGCAATGGGGACCCAGGGACAGGGGATCAGCCCCAGCATTTT
TRBD1,TRBV12-3/TRBV12-4,TRBJ1-6,NA,CASSPGTGSPLHF,TGTGCCAGCAGTCCGGGGACAGGCTCACCCCTCCACTTT
TRBD1,TRBV2,TRBJ1-1,NA,CASRDRVF,TGTGCCAGCAGGGACAGGGTGTTT
NA,TRBV24-1,TRBJ1-5,NA,CASSSGSVGPLPQHF,TGTGCCAGCAGTTCTGGGTCGGTTGGCCCCCTGCCCCAGCATTTT
NA,TRBV15,TRBJ2-6,many,CATSVSNSGANVLTF,TGTGCCACCAGCGTTAGCAACTCTGGGGCCAACGTCCTGACTTTC
TRBD1,TRBV20-1,TRBJ1-5,NA,CSLSPRQGRNQPQHF,TGCAGTCTGAGTCCGAGACAGGGCCGCAATCAGCCCCAGCATTTT
NA,TRBV10-3,TRBJ1-2,many,CAISESIIASAPNYGYTF,TGTGCCATCAGTGAGTCGATAATTGCGTCAGCTCCTAACTATGGCTACACCTTC
TRBD2,TRBV25-1,TRBJ2-2,NA,CASSFGGGNTGELFF,TGTGCCAGCAGTTTTGGCGGGGGGAACACCGGGGAGCTGTTTTTT
TRBD1,TRBV7-2,TRBJ2-6,NA,CASSLGQGTRSGANVLTF,TGTGCCAGCAGCTTAGGACAGGGTACTCGCTCTGGGGCCAACGTCCTGACTTTC
NA,TRBV5-6,TRBJ2-7,few,CASSKNPETEQYF,TGTGCCAGCAGTAAAAACCCGGAGACGGAGCAGTACTTC
NA,TRBV20-1,TRBJ2-2,few,CSARVTTDEPNTGELFF,TGCAGTGCTAGAGTTACGACAGACGAGCCGAACACCGGGGAGCTGTTTTTT
NA,TRBV27,TRBJ2-5,few,CASSPGREQETQYF,TGTGCCAGCAGTCCTGGACGGGAGCAAGAGACCCAGTACTTC